The present entry profiles one T cell receptor (beta chain) with its context. As yet, its antigen is unknown. Germline V lookup: CDR1 MNHEY, CDR2 SMNVEV (reference sequence). The CDR3 has 16 amino acids. V was clipped by 6 bases and J by 4 bases, with 21 bases between them. From the roughly 120-subject validation cohort, which was separate from the approximately 700-subject first cohort, the donors were drawn. The record originates from a study of cytomegalovirus exposure and HLA in healthy donors. General study results and limits: The study found most TCR sequences rare, yet found some public TCRs in many donors.

Libraries were prepared by immunoSEQ multiplex PCR; TCRdb keeps only in-frame clonotypes and omits some of them. This sample yields under 150,000 clones, of which around 90% are seen a single time; 7.9% belongs to the top ten. Sequenced material: PBMCs. This TCR derives from a woman aged 18-30 years in good health and CMV-seropositive. The chain joins TRBV27 to TRBJ2-5; no firm D call. The CDR3 reads CASRASPNYHSETQYF. Written as DNA, the CDR3 is TGTGCCAGCAGGGCCTCACCTAACTACCACTCAGAGACCCAGTACTTC.